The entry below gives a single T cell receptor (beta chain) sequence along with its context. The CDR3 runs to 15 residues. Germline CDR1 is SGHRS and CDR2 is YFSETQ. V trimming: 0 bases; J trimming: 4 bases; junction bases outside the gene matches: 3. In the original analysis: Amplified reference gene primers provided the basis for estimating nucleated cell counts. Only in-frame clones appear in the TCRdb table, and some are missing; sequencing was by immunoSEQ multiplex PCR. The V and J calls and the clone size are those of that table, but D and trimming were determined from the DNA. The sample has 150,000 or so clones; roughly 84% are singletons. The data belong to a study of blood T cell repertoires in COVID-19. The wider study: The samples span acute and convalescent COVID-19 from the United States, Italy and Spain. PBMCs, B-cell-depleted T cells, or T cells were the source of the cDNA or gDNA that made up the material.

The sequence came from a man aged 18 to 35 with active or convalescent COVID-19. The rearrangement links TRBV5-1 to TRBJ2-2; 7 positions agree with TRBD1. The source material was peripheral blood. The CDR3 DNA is TGCGCCAGCAGCTTGGGGGGACAGTCCACCGGGGAGCTGTTTTTT. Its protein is CASSLGGQSTGELFF.